This record looks at one TCR beta chain sequence and its context. Its antigen is unidentified. The sample originates from a study of blood T cells in healthy people across ages. Study-level findings and limits: A strong correlation was found between TCR beta diversity and the percentage of naive T cells.

PCR was performed a second time for roughly 7 to 11 cycles using a sample-barcoded 5' primer and a J-beta primer mix. Via MiXCR, TCRdb re-called the 5' RACE reads, giving one row per CDR3 protein. The table has just over 1 million distinct CDR3 sequences, 45% seen once; the top ten hold about 19%. The CDR3 totals 14 residues. CDR1 is LNHNV and CDR2 is YYDKDF in the germline V gene (reference sequence). Sequencing input: blood. The chain employs TRBV15 and TRBJ2-4, with 8 bases that match TRBD1. The tail of the sequence fits TRBJ2-7 better, so the J call may be wrong. The receptor comes from a woman in her fifties or sixties in good health. The chain's CDR3 is CATSRSGGGYEQYF. The CDR3, as DNA: TGTGCCACCAGCAGATCAGGGGGCGGCTACGAGCAGTACTTC.